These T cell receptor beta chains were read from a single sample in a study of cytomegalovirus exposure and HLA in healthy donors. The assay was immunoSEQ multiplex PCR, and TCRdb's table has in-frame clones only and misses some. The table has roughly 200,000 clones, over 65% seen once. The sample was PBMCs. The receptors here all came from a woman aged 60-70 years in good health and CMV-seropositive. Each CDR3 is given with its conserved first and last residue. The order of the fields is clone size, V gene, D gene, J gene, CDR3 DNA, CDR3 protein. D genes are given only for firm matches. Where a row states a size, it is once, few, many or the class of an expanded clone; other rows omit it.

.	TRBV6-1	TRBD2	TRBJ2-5	TGTGCCAGCATGGCGGGGGGAGGAGAGACCCAGTACTTC	CASMAGGGETQYF
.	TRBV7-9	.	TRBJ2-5	TGTGCCAGCAGCAAAATGGGGGGGGCCCAAGAGACCCAGTACTTC	CASSKMGGAQETQYF
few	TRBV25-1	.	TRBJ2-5	TGTGCCAGCAGTGAACAGGGTTGGCAAGAGACCCAGTACTTC	CASSEQGWQETQYF
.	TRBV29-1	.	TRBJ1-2	TGCAGCGTTGAGAGAGGGCACTCTAACTATGGCTACACCTTC	CSVERGHSNYGYTF
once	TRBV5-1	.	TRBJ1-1	TGCGCCAGCAGCTTGGGGGACCGGGGGGCGAACACTGAAGCTTTCTTT	CASSLGDRGANTEAFF
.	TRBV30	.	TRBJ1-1	TGTGCCTGGAGTGGCAGGGGCAAGATCACTGAAGCTTTCTTT	CAWSGRGKITEAFF
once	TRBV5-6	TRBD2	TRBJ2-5	TGTGCCAGCAGCTTCGGGGGGGCCGATTTATTAGGGACCCAGTACTTC	CASSFGGADLLGTQYF
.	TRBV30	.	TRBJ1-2	TGTGCCGAAAAGGAGAGGTTCTATAACTATGGCTACACCTTC	CAEKERFYNYGYTF
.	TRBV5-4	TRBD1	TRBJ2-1	TGTGCCAGCAGCCTTGGACAGGGGGCGAATGAGCAGTTCTTC	CASSLGQGANEQFF
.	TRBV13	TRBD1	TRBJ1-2	TGTGCCAGCAGCACACCTCCCCGGGACAGGGTCCCTCCTCGTGGCTACACCTTC	CASSTPPRDRVPPRGYTF
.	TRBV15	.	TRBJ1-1	TGTGCCACCAGCAGAGATCGGACATCAGAAGCTTTCTTT	CATSRDRTSEAFF
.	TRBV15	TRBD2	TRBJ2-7	TGTGCCACCAGCAGAGGGACTAGCGGGTCCTACGAGCAGTACTTC	CATSRGTSGSYEQYF
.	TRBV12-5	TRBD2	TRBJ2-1	TGTGCTACCACCGGGACTAGCGGTGACAATGAGCAGTTCTTC	CATTGTSGDNEQFF
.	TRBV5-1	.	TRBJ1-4	TGCGCCAGCAGCTTACTTGCAACTAATGAAAAACTGTTTTTT	CASSLLATNEKLFF
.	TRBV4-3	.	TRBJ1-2	TGCGCCAGCAGCCAAGATACCCGGACAAGGGGCTACACCTTC	CASSQDTRTRGYTF
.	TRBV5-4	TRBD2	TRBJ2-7	TGTGCCAGCAGCTTGAGGTTTGGCCCGGGACTAGCGGACGAGCAGTACTTC	CASSLRFGPGLADEQYF
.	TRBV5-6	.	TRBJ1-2	TGTGCCAGCAGCTTGGAGACATTCTATGGCTACACCTTC	CASSLETFYGYTF
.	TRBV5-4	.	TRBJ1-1	TGTGCCAGCAGCTTGTACGGGTTCGGCACTGAAGCTTTCTTT	CASSLYGFGTEAFF
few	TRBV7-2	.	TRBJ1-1	TGTGCCAGCAGCTTGGTCGGGATAGGGACTGAAGCTTTCTTT	CASSLVGIGTEAFF
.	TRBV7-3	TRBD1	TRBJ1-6	TGTGCCAGCAGCGCCGGGACAGGGTACTCACCCCTCCACTTT	CASSAGTGYSPLHF
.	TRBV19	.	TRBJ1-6	TGTGCCAGTAGTATAGAAGCCCTCAGGAAGGATTCACCCCTCCACTTT	CASSIEALRKDSPLHF
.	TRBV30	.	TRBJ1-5	TGTGCCTGGAGTGCAACAGGCGTTTATAGCAATCAGCCCCAGCATTTT	CAWSATGVYSNQPQHF
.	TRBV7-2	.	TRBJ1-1	TGTGCCAGCAGTCCTTACTCGGGTGAAGCTTTCTTT	CASSPYSGEAFF
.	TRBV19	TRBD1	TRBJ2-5	TGTGCCACCACCCCAGGGACAGGGGGCGCGACCCAGTACTTC	CATTPGTGGATQYF
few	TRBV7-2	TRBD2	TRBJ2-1	TGTGCCAGCAGCTTTGAGCGGGGGTATGAGCAGTTCTTC	CASSFERGYEQFF
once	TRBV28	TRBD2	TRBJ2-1	TGTGCCAGCAGTTGGAGCGGGAGAGGGGATGAGCAGTTCTTC	CASSWSGRGDEQFF
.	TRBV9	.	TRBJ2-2	TGTGCCAGCAGCGTAGGGGTGGGCGCAAACACCGGGGAGCTGTTTTTT	CASSVGVGANTGELFF
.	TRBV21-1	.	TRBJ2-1	TGTGCCAGCAGCCGGGGAACCTCCTACAATGAGCAGTTCTTC	CASSRGTSYNEQFF
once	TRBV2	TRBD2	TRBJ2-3	TGTGCCAGCAGTCTACTAGCGGGACTCACAGATACGCAGTATTTT	CASSLLAGLTDTQYF
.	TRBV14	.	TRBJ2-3	TGTGCCAGCAGCCCCTTACAGGTTTTCACAGATACGCAGTATTTT	CASSPLQVFTDTQYF
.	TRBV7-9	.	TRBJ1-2	TGTGCCAGCAGCTTATCCCAGGGCAACTATGGCTACACCTTC	CASSLSQGNYGYTF
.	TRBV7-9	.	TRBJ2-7	TGTGCCAGCAGCCCCGAGGATAGCGACCGAACCTACGAGCAGTACTTC	CASSPEDSDRTYEQYF
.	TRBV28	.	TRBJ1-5	TGTGCCAGCAGAGTGGGGGGGGATCAGCCCCAGCATTTT	CASRVGGDQPQHF
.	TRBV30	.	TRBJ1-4	TGTGCCTGGGGTCCTGGAGACGAAAAACTGTTTTTT	CAWGPGDEKLFF
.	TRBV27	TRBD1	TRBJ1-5	TGTGCCAGCAGTTTATCGCCCTACGGGACAGGGGCGGCTCAGCCCCAGCATTTT	CASSLSPYGTGAAQPQHF
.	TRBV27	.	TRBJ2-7	TGTGCCAGCAGTTTTCGTCCGGGACACCTCTACGAGCAGTACTTC	CASSFRPGHLYEQYF
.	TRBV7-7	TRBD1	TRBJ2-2	TGTGCCAGCAGCCGCAGGACAGGGGGTTTCCCCGGGGAGCTGTTTTTT	CASSRRTGGFPGELFF
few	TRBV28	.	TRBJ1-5	TGTGCCAGCAGTCTCCAGCGGGGGGCCGGCAATCAGCCCCAGCATTTT	CASSLQRGAGNQPQHF
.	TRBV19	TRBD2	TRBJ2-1	TGTGCCAGTATAGGTAGCGGGGGGAATGAGCAGTTCTTC	CASIGSGGNEQFF
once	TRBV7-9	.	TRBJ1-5	TGTGCCAGCAGCTCGGGGGGCGAGGGGTCTTATCCCCAGCATTTT	CASSSGGEGSYPQHF
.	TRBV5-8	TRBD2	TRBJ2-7	TGTGCCAGCAGCCCGGGACTAGCGGGAGGGCACTCCTACGAGCAGTACTTC	CASSPGLAGGHSYEQYF
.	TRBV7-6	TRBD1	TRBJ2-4	TGTGCCAGCAGCTTATCTGACAGGGGAAACATTCAGTACTTC	CASSLSDRGNIQYF
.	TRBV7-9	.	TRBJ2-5	TGTGCCAGCAGCCCCAGGAGGGGAGGACAAGAGACCCAGTACTTC	CASSPRRGGQETQYF
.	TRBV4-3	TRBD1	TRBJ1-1	TGCGCCAGCAGCCGCGGACAGGGGTACACTGAAGCTTTCTTT	CASSRGQGYTEAFF
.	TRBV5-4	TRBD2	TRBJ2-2	TGTGCCAGCAGCCCGGGACTAGACGGGGAGCTGTTTTTT	CASSPGLDGELFF
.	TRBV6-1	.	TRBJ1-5	TGTGCCAGCAGTGAAGCGCCTTCGGCGGATCTTTTGGAGCCCCAGCATTTT	CASSEAPSADLLEPQHF
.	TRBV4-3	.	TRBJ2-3	TGCGCCAGCAGCCAAGAGGCGGCAGATACGCAGTATTTT	CASSQEAADTQYF
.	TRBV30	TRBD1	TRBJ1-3	TGTGCCTGGAGTGGAGCAGGGGGTCGGGGAAACACCATATATTTT	CAWSGAGGRGNTIYF
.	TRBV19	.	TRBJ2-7	TGTGCCAGTAGTATCAGCGACTCCCCCTCCTACGAGCAGTACTTC	CASSISDSPSYEQYF